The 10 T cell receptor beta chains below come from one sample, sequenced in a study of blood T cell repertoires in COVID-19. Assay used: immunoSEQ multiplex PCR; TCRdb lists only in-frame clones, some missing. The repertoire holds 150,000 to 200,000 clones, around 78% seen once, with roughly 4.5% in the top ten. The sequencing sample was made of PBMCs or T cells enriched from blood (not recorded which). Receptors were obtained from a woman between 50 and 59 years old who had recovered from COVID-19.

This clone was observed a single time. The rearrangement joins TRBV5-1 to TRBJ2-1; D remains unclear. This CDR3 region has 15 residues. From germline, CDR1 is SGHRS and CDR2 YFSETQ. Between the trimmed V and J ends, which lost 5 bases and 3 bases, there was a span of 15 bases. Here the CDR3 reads CASRPGGLIYNEQFF. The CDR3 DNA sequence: TGCGCCAGCAGGCCTGGCGGATTAATCTACAATGAGCAGTTCTTC.

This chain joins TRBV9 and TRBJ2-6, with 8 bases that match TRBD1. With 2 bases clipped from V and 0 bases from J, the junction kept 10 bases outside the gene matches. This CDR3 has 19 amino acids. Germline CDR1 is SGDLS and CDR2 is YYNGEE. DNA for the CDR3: TGTGCCAGCAGCGTGATCGGGACAGGTTCGAGCTCTGGGGCCAACGTCCTGACTTTC. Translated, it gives CASSVIGTGSSSGANVLTF.

The CDR3 here is CASSSPISGGSRGGSTDTQYF. In DNA form, the CDR3 reads TGCGCCAGCAGCTCCCCAATATCAGGGGGCTCTAGGGGTGGATCCACAGATACGCAGTATTTT. This chain joins TRBV5-1 and TRBJ2-3, with 8 nucleotides matching TRBD1. Germline trimming cut 3 bases from V and 2 bases from J; bases unmatched to any gene: 23. In germline, CDR1 is SGHRS, CDR2 YFSETQ. The CDR3 has 21 residues.

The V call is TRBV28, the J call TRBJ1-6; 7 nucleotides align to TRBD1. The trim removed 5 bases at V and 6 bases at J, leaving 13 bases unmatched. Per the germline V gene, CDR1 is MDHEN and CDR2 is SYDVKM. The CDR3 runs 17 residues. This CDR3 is CASSAGTAEGLNSPLHF. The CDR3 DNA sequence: TGTGCCAGCAGTGCAGGGACAGCTGAAGGGCTTAATTCACCCCTCCACTTT.

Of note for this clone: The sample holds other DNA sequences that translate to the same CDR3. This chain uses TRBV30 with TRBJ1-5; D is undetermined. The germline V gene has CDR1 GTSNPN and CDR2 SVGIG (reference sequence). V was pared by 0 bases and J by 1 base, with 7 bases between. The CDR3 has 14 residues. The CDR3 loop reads CAWSVPGSNQPQHF. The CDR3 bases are TGTGCCTGGAGTGTACCCGGGAGCAATCAGCCCCAGCATTTT.

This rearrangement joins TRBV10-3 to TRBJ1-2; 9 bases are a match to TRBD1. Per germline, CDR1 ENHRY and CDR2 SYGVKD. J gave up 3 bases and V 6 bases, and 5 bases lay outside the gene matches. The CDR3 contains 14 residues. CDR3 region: CAIRGTGYDYGYTF. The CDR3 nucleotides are TGTGCCATCAGGGGGACAGGGTATGACTATGGCTACACCTTC.

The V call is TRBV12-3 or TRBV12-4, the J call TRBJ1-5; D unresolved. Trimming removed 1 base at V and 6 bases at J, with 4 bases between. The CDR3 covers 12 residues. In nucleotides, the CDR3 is TGTGCCAGCAGTTTAGTTATTCAGCCCCAGCATTTT. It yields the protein CASSLVIQPQHF.

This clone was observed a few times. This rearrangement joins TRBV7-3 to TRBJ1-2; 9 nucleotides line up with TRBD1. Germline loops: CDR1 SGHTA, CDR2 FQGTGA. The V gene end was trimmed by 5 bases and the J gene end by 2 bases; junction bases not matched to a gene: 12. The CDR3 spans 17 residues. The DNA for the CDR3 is TGTGCCAGCAGCCTTAGACCGGGACAGGGACGGAACTATGGCTACACCTTC. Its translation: CASSLRPGQGRNYGYTF.

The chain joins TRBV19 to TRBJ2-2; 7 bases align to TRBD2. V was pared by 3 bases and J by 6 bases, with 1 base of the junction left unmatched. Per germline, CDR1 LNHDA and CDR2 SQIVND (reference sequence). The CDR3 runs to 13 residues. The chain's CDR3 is CASSIRGAGELFF. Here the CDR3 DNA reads TGTGCCAGTAGTATTCGGGGGGCCGGGGAGCTGTTTTTT.

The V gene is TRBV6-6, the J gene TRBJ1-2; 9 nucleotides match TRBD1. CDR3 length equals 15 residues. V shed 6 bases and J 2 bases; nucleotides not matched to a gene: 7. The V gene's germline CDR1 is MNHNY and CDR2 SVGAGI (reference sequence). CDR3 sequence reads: CASRDGTGRNYGYTF. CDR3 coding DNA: TGTGCCAGCAGGGATGGGACAGGGAGGAACTATGGCTACACCTTC.